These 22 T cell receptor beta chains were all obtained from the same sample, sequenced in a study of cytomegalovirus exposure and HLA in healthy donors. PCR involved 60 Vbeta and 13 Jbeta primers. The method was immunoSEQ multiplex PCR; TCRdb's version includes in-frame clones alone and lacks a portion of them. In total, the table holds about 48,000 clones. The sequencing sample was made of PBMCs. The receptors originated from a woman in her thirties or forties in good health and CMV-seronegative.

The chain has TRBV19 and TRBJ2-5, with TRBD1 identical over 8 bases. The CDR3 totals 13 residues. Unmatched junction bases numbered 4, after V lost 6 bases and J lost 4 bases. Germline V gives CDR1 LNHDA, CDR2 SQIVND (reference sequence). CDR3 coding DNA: TGTGCCAGTAGCACACAGGGGGTAGAGACCCAGTACTTC. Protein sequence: CASSTQGVETQYF.

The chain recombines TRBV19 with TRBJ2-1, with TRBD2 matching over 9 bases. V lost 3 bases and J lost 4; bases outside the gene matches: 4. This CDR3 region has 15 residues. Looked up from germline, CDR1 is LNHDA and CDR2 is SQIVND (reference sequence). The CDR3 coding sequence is TGTGCCAGTAGTATTAGGGCGGGGGGGTACAATGAGCAGTTCTTC. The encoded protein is CASSIRAGGYNEQFF.

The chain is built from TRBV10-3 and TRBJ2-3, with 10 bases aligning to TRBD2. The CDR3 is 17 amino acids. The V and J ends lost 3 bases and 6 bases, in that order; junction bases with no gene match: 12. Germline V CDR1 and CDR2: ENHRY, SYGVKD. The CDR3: CAISEEVSSGGQDTQYF. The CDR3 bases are TGTGCCATCAGTGAAGAGGTGTCTAGCGGGGGACAGGATACGCAGTATTTT.

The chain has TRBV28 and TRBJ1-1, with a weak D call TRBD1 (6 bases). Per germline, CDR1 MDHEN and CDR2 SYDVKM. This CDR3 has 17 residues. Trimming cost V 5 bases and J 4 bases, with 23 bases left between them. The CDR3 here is CASSSLLSSRGGTEAFF. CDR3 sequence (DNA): TGTGCCAGCAGTAGCCTACTTAGCTCAAGGGGGGGCACTGAAGCTTTCTTT.

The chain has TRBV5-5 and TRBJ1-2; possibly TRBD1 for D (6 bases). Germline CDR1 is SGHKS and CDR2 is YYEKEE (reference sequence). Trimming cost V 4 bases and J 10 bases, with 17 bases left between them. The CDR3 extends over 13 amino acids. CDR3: CASSPGGHGDYTF. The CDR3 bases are TGTGCCAGCAGCCCTGGGGGCCACGGGGACTACACCTTC. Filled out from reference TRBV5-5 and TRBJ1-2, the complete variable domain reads DAGVTQSPTHLIKTRGQQVTLRCSPISGHKSVSWYQQVLGQGPQFIFQYYEKEERGRGNFPDRFSARQFPNYSSELNVNALLLGDSALYLCASSPGGHGDYTFGSGTRLTVV.

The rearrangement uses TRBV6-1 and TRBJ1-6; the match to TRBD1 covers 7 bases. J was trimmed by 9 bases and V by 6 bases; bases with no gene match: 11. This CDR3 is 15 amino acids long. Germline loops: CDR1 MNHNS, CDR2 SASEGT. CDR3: CASSPTGANSSPLHF. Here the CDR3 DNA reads TGTGCCAGCAGCCCCACAGGGGCAAATAGTTCACCCCTCCACTTT.

The CDR3 DNA reads TGCGCCAGCAGCTTGGCAGGGGGGAACACTGAAGCTTTCTTT. Translation gives CASSLAGGNTEAFF. The V call is TRBV5-1, the J call TRBJ1-1; TRBD1 aligns across 7 bases. Germline CDR1 is SGHRS and CDR2 is YFSETQ. The CDR3 length is 14 residues. V was clipped by 0 bases and J by 1 base; unmatched bases: 0.

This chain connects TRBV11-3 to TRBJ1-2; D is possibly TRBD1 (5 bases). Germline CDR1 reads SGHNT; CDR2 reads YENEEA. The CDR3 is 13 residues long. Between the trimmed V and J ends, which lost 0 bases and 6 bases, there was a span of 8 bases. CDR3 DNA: TGTGCCAGCAGCTTAGAACAGGAGAATGGCTACACCTTC. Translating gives CASSLEQENGYTF.

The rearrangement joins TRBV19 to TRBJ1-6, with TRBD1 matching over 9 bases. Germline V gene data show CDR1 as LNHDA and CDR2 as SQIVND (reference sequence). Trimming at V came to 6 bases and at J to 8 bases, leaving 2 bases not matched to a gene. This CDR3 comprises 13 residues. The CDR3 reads CASRRDRDSPLHF. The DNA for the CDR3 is TGTGCCAGTAGGCGGGACAGGGATTCACCCCTCCACTTT.

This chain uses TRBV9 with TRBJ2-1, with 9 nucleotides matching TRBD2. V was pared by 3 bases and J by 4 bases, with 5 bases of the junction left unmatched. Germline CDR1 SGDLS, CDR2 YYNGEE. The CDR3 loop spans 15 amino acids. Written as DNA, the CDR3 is TGTGCCAGCAGCGAGACTAGCGGTCAATACAATGAGCAGTTCTTC. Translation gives CASSETSGQYNEQFF.

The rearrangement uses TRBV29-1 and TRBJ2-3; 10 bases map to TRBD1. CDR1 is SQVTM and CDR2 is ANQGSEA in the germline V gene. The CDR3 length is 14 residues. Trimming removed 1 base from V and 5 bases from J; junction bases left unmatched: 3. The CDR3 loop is CSVEGGTGVDTQYF. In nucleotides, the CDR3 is TGCAGCGTTGAAGGTGGGACAGGGGTAGATACGCAGTATTTT.

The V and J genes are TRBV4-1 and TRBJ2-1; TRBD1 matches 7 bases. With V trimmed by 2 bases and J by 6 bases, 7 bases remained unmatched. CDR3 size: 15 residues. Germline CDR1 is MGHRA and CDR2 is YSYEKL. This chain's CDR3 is CASSQLPGGINEQFF. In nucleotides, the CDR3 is TGCGCCAGCAGCCAACTTCCAGGGGGTATCAATGAGCAGTTCTTC.

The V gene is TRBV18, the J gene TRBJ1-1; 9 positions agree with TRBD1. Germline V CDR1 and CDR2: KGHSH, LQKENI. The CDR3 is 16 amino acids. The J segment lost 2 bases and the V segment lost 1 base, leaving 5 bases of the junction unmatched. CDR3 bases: TGTGCCAGCTCACCACGACAGGGGGGAAGAAACACTGAAGCTTTCTTT. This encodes CASSPRQGGRNTEAFF.

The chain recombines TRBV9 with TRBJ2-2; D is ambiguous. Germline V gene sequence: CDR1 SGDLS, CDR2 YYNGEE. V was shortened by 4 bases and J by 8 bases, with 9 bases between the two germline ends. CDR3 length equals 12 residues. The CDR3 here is CASSMPRGELFF. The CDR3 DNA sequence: TGTGCCAGCAGCATGCCGAGGGGGGAGCTGTTTTTT.

CDR3 bases: TGTGCCAGCAGCCAGTGGGGGACAGAACACGAGCAGTACTTC. It encodes CASSQWGTEHEQYF. The rearrangement joins TRBV6-5 to TRBJ2-7; 7 bases line up with TRBD1. The V and J ends lost 6 bases and 5 bases, in that order; junction bases with no gene match: 10. Germline values: CDR1 MNHEY, CDR2 SVGAGI. This CDR3 comprises 14 residues.

CDR3 sequence: CASSPRGEPNTGELFF. CDR3 sequence (DNA): TGCGCCAGCAGCCCCCGGGGAGAGCCGAACACCGGGGAGCTGTTTTTT. The chain carries TRBV4-3 and TRBJ2-2; D perhaps matches TRBD2 (5 bases). CDR1 is LGHNA and CDR2 is YSLEER in the germline V gene. The length of the CDR3 is 16 residues. The V end was cut by 4 bases, the J end by 0 bases, with 12 bases between.

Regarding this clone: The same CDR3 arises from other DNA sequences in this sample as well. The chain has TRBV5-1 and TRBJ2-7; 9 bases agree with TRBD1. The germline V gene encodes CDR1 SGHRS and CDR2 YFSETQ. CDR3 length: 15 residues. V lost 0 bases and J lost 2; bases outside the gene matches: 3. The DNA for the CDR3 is TGCGCCAGCAGCTTGGAACAGGGGGCGACCTACGAGCAGTACTTC. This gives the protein CASSLEQGATYEQYF.

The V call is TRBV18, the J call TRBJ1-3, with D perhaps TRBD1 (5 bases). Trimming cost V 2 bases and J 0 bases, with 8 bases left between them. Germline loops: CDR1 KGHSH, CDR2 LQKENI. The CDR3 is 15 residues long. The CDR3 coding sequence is TGTGCCAGCTCACCAGAGACAGTCTCTGGAAACACCATATATTTT. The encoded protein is CASSPETVSGNTIYF.

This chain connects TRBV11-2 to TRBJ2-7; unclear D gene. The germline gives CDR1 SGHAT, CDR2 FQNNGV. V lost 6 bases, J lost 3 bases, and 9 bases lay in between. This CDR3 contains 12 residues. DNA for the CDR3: TGTGCCAGCAGACAGCAAGGCTACGAGCAGTACTTC. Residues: CASRQQGYEQYF. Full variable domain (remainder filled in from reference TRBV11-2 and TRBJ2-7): EAGVAQSPRYKIIEKRQSVAFWCNPISGHATLYWYQQILGQGPKLLIQFQNNGVVDDSQLPKDRFSAERLKGVDSTLKIQPAKLEDSAVYLCASRQQGYEQYFGPGTRLTVT.

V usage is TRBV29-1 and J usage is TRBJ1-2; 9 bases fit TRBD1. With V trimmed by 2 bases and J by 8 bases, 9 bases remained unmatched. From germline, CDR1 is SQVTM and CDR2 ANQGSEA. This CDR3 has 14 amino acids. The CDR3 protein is CSVERDRVNWGYTF. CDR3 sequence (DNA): TGCAGCGTTGAAAGGGACAGGGTCAATTGGGGCTACACCTTC.

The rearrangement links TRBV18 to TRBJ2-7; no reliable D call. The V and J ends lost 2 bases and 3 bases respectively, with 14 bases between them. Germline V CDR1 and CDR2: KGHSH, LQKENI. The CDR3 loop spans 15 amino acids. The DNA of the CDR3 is TGTGCCAGCTCACCAGAAGGCGGAAGGTACTACGAGCAGTACTTC. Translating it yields CASSPEGGRYYEQYF.

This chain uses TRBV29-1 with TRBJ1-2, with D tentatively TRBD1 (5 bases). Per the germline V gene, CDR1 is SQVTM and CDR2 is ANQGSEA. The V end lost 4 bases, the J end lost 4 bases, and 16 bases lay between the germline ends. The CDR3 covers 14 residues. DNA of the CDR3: TGCAGCGTTGCCACCCAACAGGCAAGCTATGGCTACACCTTC. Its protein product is CSVATQQASYGYTF.